This T cell receptor (beta chain) comes out of a study of CD8 T cells in ankylosing spondylitis. CDR1 MGHRA and CDR2 YSYEKL come from the germline V gene. Trimming stripped 0 bases from V and 6 bases from J, with 18 bases between. The CDR3 length is 16 residues. Findings and caveats of the study: The clones that were linked to disease were reported to be significantly enriched in matched synovial fluid samples from ankylosing spondylitis patients. What appeared characteristic of ankylosing spondylitis blood was a TCR beta motif of several highly homologous variants. With a CD8+ phenotype, disease-linked clones were relatively rare in peripheral blood.

Preparation of TCR beta libraries was done by quantitative 5'-RACE with molecular barcodes. MiXCR was run by TCRdb on the 5' RACE reads, yielding one entry per CDR3 protein. The table records some 350,000 distinct CDR3 sequences, under 15% of them present only once. This clonotype has only one observation. The target antigen is unknown. The receptor comes from a male donor with ankylosing spondylitis or in good health (not recorded which). The V gene is TRBV4-1, the J gene TRBJ2-7; D uncertain. The sample taken for sequencing was blood, either unsorted or a sorted T cell fraction (not recorded which). In DNA form, the CDR3 reads TGCGCCAGCAGCCAAGATCCCCCGTCCGGAGTAGGCGAGCAGTACTTC. This codes for CASSQDPPSGVGEQYF.